The 5 T cell receptor beta chains below all came from one sample that was sequenced in a study of Graves' ophthalmopathy and Graves' hyperthyroidism listed by TCRdb under 2018. These reads were obtained on an Illumina HiSeq 2000. For repertoire sequencing, TCR beta CDR3 regions were amplified from RNA transcripts. A first-round RT-PCR used HTBI primers with the Qiagen OneStep RT-PCR kit, followed by a second-round multiplex PCR, size selection and purification. Using fastp trimming at Q25 and MiXCR clonotype assembly, TCRdb reanalyzed the public sequencing data and kept in-frame beta chains. Rows are unified per CDR3 protein, each entry keeping the most common DNA and genes. This sample gives approximately 330,000 distinct CDR3 sequences in total; 17% of them show up just once. Clones ranked in the top ten supply 9% to 15% of the sample. The sample was peripheral blood. The receptors shown here come from an adult man with Graves' ophthalmopathy.

This clonotype was observed at least ten times. The V and J genes are TRBV11-2 and TRBJ1-1, with D perhaps TRBD1 (6 bases). V lost 4 bases to trimming and J lost 4 bases, with 22 bases between them. Germline V gives CDR1 SGHAT, CDR2 FQNNGV. The CDR3 runs to 17 residues. The DNA of the CDR3 is TGTGCCAGCAGCTCAATGGGAGGACAGCCCATGAGCACTGAAGCTTTCTTT. It codes for CASSSMGGQPMSTEAFF.

There are many counts of this clonotype. Here the CDR3 reads CASSRGTGYYEQYF. The CDR3 DNA follows: TGTGCCAGCAGCAGGGGGACAGGGTACTACGAGCAGTACTTC. The chain links TRBV11-2 to TRBJ2-7; 9 nucleotides match TRBD1. J lost 3 bases, V lost 5 bases, and 5 bases had no gene match. Germline V CDR1 and CDR2: SGHAT, FQNNGV. The CDR3 totals 14 residues. The whole variable domain, remainder taken from reference TRBV11-2 and TRBJ2-7, is EAGVAQSPRYKIIEKRQSVAFWCNPISGHATLYWYQQILGQGPKLLIQFQNNGVVDDSQLPKDRFSAERLKGVDSTLKIQPAKLEDSAVYLCASSRGTGYYEQYFGPGTRLTVT.

This clonotype was recorded at least ten times. This chain connects TRBV5-1 to TRBJ1-5, with a tentative D call TRBD1 (5 bases). The CDR3 is 15 residues long. V was pared by 5 bases and J by 5 bases, with 17 bases between. Looked up from germline, CDR1 is SGHRS and CDR2 is YFSETQ. CDR3 sequence reads: CASREGPSSDQPQHF. CDR3 DNA: TGCGCCAGCAGGGAGGGGCCCTCCAGCGATCAGCCCCAGCATTTT.

In its sample, this clonotype was seen many times. The chain joins TRBV12-3 or TRBV12-4 to TRBJ1-3; D perhaps matches TRBD1 (5 bases). This CDR3 has 15 residues. Trimming shortened V by 3 bases and J by 0 bases, and 9 bases separated the two germline ends. DNA of the CDR3: TGTGCCAGCAGTTTCAGGGCGGCCTCTGGAAACACCATATATTTT. Translating gives CASSFRAASGNTIYF.

This clonotype was seen ten or more times. The chain carries TRBV19 and TRBJ1-2; the D is unclear. The germline V gene has CDR1 LNHDA and CDR2 SQIVND (reference sequence). Trimming removed 4 bases at V and 1 base at J, with 10 bases between. CDR3 length: 14 residues. DNA for the CDR3: TGTGCCAGTAGTAAAGATCATAGTAACTATGGCTACACCTTC. This sequence encodes CASSKDHSNYGYTF.